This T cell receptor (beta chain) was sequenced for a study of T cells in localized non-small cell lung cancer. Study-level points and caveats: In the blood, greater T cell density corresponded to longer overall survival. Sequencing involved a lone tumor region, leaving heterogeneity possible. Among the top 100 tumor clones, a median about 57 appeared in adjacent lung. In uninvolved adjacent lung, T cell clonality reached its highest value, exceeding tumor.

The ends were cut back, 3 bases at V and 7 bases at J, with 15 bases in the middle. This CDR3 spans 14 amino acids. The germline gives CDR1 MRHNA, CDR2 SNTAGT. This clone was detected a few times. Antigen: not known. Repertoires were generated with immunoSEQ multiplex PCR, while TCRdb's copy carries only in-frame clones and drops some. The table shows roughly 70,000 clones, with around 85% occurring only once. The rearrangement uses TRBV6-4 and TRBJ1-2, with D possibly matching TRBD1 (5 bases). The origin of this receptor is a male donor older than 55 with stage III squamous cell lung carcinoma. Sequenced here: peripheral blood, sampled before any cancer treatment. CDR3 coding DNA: TGTGCCAGCAGTGAGCAAACAGGATTCGGTGGCTACACCTTC. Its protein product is CASSEQTGFGGYTF.